The source of this T cell receptor (beta chain) is a study of CD8+ T cells in alopecia areata. Regarding the study as a whole: Lesional scalp exceeded normal scalp in clonality, especially in alopecia totalis/universalis. Normal skin's resident alphabeta T cells are also sequenced in scalp samples. Relative to mice, TCR sharing across patients was less clear, a difference possibly HLA-related.

Sorting separated CD4+ and CD8+ T cells out of PBMCs. RNA extraction was followed by reverse transcription into cDNA, which acted as the sequencing template. This table comes from immunoSEQ multiplex PCR, and its TCRdb copy is limited to in-frame clones, with some not included. The table has under 250,000 clones, about 56% seen once. The CDR3 totals 14 residues. Looked up from germline, CDR1 is SGHAT and CDR2 is FQNNGV. V lost 2 bases and J lost 0, with 8 bases in between. Concerning this clone: Its target is not known.

This clonotype was sampled from a human donor in good health. Sequences were obtained from CD8+ T cells sorted from blood. V and J are TRBV11-2 and TRBJ2-7; D gene unclear. CDR3 coding DNA: TGTGCCAGCAGCTTAACGGCTAGCTCCTACGAGCAGTACTTC. Translating gives CASSLTASSYEQYF.